Only a few counts were recorded for the clone carrying this T cell receptor (beta chain). What it binds is not known. These data come from a study of identical twins. Through template switching, a universal primer site was introduced, and the cDNA contained unique molecular identifiers. TCRdb reprocessed the 5' RACE reads via MiXCR and lists one record per CDR3 protein. Here the sample spans 1.5 million to 2 million distinct CDR3 sequences, 25% to 35% being singletons. Germline CDR1 DFQATT, CDR2 SNEGSKA (reference sequence). Unmatched junction bases numbered 10, after V lost 5 bases and J lost 6 bases. The CDR3 spans 14 residues. Whole-study findings and limits: With abundant cord blood beta clonotypes, insertions were fewer; memory repertoires showed no such pattern. Within twin pairs, the out-of-frame alpha sequences they shared showed excess low generation probability. Conclusions rested on cross-sectional statistics rather than following the same donors.

The TCR was taken from a newborn girl in good health. V gene TRBV20-1 combines with J gene TRBJ2-3; 8 bases line up with TRBD2. Source material: cord blood. CDR3 coding DNA: TGCAGTGCTCACGGGACTAGTAAATTGGATACGCAGTATTTT. This codes for CSAHGTSKLDTQYF.